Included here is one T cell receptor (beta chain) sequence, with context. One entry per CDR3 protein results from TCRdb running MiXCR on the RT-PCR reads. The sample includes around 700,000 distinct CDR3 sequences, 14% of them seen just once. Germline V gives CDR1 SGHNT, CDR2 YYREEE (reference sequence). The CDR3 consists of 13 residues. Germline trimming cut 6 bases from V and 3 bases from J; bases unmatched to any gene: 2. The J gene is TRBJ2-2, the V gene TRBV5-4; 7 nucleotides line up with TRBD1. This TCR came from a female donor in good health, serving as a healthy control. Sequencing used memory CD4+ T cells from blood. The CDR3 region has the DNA TGTGCCAGCACCGACAGGGACACCGGGGAGCTGTTTTTT. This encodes CASTDRDTGELFF.